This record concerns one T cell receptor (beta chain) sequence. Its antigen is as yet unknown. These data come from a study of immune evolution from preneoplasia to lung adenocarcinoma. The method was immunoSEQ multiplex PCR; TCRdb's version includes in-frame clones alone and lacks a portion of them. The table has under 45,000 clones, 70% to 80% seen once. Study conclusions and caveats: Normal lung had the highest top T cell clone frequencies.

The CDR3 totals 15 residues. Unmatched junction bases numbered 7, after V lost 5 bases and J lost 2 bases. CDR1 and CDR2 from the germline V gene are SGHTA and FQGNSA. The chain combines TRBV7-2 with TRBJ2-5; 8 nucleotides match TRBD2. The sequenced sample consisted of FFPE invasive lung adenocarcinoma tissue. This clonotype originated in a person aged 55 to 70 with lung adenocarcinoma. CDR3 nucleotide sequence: TGTGCCAGCAGCCCCCCCTCGGGAGGGCAAGAGACCCAGTACTTC. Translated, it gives CASSPPSGGQETQYF.